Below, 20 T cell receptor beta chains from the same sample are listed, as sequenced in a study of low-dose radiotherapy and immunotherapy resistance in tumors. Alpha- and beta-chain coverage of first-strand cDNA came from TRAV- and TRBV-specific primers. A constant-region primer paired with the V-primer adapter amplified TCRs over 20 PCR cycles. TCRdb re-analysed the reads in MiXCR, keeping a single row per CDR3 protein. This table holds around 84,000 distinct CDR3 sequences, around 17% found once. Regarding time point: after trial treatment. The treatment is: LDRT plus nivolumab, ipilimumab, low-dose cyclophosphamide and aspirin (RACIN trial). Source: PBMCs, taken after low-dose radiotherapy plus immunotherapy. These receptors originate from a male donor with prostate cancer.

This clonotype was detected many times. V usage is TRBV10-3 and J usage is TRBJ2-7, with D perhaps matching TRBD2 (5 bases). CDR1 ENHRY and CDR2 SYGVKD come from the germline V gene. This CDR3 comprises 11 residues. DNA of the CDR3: TGTGCTTCGACTGAGGGTGGGGAGCAGTACTTC. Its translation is CASTEGGEQYF.

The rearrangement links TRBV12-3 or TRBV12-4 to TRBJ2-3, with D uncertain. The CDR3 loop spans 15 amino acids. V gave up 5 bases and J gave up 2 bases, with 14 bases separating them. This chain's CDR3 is CASSPPRGPTDTQYF. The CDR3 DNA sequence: TGTGCCAGCAGTCCCCCTCGCGGCCCCACAGATACGCAGTATTTT.

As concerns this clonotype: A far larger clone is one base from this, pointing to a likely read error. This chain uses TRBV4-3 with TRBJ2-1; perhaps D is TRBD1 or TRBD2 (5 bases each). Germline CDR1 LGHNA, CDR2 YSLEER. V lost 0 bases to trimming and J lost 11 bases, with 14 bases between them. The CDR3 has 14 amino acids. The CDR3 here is CASSQERDANQQFF. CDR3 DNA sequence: TGCGCCAGCAGCCAAGAGAGGGACGCCAACCAGCAGTTCTTC.

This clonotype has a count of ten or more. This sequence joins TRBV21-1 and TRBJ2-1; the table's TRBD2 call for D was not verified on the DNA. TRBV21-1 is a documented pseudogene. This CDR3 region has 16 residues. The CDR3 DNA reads TGTGCCAGCAGCAAAACCGACGGGAGGCGTAACAATGAGCAGTTCTTC. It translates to CASSKTDGRRNNEQFF.

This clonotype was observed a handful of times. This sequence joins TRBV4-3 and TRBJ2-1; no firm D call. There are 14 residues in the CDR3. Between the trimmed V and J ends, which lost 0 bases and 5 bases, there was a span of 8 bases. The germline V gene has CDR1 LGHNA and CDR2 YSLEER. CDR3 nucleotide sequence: TGCGCCAGCAGCCAAGAATCTTGGGACAATGAGCAGTTCTTC. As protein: CASSQESWDNEQFF.

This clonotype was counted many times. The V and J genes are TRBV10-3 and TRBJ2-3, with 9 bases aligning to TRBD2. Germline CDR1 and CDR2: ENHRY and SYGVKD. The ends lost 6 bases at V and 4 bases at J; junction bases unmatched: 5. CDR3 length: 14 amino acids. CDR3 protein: CAIRRSGSADTQYF. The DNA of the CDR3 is TGTGCCATCAGACGTAGCGGGAGTGCAGATACGCAGTATTTT.

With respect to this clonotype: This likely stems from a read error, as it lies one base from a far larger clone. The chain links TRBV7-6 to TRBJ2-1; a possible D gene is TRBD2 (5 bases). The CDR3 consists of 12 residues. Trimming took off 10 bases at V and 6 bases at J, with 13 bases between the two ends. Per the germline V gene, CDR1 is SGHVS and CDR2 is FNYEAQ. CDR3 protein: CAITNGGNEQFF. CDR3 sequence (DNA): TGTGCCATCACAAACGGAGGCAATGAGCAGTTCTTC.

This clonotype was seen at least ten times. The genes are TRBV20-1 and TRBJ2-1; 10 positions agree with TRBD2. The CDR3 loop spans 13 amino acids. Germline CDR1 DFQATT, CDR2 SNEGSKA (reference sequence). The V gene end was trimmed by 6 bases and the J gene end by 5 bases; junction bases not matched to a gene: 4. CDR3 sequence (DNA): TGCAGTGCAACCGGGACTAGCGACAATGAGCAGTTCTTC. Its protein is CSATGTSDNEQFF.

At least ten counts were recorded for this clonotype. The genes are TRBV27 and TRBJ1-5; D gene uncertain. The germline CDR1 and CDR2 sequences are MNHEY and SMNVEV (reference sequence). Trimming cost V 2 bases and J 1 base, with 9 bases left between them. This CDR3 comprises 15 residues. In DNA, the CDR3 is TGTGCCAGCAGTTTAACGCACTCAAGCAATCAGCCCCAGCATTTT. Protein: CASSLTHSSNQPQHF.

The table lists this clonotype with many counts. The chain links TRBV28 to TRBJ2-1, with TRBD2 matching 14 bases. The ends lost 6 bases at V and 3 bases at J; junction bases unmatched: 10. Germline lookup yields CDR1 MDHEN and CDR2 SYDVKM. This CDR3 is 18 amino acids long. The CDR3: CASRPGLAGDQFYNEQFF. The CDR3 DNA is TGTGCCAGCAGGCCGGGACTAGCGGGAGACCAATTCTACAATGAGCAGTTCTTC.

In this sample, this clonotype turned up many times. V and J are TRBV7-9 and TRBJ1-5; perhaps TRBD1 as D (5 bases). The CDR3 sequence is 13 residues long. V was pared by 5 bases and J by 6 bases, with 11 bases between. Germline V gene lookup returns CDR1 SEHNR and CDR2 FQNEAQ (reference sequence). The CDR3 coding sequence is TGTGCCAGCAGCACGGGACCGGGTCAGCCCCAGCATTTT. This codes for CASSTGPGQPQHF.

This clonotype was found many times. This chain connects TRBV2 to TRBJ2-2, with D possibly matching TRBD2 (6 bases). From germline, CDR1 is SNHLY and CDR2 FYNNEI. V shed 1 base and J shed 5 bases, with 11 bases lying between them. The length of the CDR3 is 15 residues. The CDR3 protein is CASSEVGGRTGELFF. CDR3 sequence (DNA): TGTGCCAGCAGTGAAGTGGGGGGAAGGACCGGGGAGCTGTTTTTT.

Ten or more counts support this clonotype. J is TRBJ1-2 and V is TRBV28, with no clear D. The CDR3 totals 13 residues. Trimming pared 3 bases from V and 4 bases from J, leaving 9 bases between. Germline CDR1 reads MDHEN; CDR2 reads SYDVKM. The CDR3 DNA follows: TGTGCCAGCAGTTTGGGCAGCCCCTATGGCTACACCTTC. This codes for CASSLGSPYGYTF.

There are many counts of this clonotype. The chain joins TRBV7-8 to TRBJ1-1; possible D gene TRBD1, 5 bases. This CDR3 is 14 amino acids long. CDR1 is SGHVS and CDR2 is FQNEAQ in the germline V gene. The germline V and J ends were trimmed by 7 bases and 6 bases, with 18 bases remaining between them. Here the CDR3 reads CASKLPGGYAEAFF. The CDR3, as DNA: TGTGCCAGCAAACTCCCGGGGGGTTATGCTGAAGCTTTCTTT.

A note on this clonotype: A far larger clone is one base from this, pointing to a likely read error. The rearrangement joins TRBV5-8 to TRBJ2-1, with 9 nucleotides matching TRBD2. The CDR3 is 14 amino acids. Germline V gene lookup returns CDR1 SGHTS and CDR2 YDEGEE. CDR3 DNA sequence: TGCGCCAGCAGCGAGCGGGGGGCGGACAATGAGCAGTTCTTC. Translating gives CASSERGADNEQFF.

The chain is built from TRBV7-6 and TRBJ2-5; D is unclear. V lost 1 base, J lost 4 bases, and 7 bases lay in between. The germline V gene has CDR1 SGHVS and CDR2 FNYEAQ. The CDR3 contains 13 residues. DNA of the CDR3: TGTGCCAGCAGCTTAGGTTCAGCAGAGACCCAGTACTTC. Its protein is CASSLGSAETQYF. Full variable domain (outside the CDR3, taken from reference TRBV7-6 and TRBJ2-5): GAGVSQSPRYKVTKRGQDVALRCDPISGHVSLYWYRQALGQGPEFLTYFNYEAQQDKSGLPNDRFSAERPEGSISTLTIQRTEQRDSAMYRCASSLGSAETQYFGPGTRLLVL.

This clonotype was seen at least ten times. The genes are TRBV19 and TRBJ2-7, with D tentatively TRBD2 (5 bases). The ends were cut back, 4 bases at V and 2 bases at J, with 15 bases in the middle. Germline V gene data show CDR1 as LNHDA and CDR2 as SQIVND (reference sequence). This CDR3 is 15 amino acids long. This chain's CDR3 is CASSTWREGTYEQYF. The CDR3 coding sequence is TGTGCCAGTAGTACCTGGCGCGAGGGAACCTACGAGCAGTACTTC.

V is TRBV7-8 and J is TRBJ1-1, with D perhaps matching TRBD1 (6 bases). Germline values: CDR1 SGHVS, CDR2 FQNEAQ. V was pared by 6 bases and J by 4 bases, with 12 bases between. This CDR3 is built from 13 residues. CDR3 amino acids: CASRQGGSTEAFF. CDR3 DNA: TGTGCCAGCAGACAAGGGGGGAGCACTGAAGCTTTCTTT.

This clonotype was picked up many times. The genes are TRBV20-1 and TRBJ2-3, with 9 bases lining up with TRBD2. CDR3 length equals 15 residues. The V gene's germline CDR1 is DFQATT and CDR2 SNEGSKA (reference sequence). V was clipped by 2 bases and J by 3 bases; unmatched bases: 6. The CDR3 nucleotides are TGCAGTGCTAGATTGAGCGGGAGGTCTACAGATACGCAGTATTTT. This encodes CSARLSGRSTDTQYF.

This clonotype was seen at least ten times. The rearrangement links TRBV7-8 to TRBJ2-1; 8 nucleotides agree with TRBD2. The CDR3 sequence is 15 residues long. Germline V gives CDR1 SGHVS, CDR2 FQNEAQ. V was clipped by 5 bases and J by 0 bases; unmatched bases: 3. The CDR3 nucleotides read TGTGCCAGCAGCACCCGGGAGGGCTCCTACAATGAGCAGTTCTTC. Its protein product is CASSTREGSYNEQFF.